What follows are 9 T cell receptor beta chains derived from one specimen sequenced in a study of OX40 agonist ivuxolimab in advanced cancers. Profiled with immunoSEQ multiplex PCR; TCRdb holds only in-frame clones, not every one. The repertoire includes 70,000 or so clones, 87% of them detected once, and roughly 2% sits in the top ten. Sequenced material: CD4+ or CD8+ T cells sorted from blood, taken in a trial of the OX40 agonist ivuxolimab. Receptors were obtained from an adult with an advanced solid tumor such as melanoma, head and neck, liver or kidney cancer.

The chain links TRBV5-6 to TRBJ1-2, with D tentatively TRBD1 (6 bases). The CDR3 totals 14 residues. The germline V gene has CDR1 SGHDT and CDR2 YYEEEE. V gave up 4 bases and J gave up 0 bases, with 10 bases separating them. The CDR3 DNA reads as TGTGCCAGCAGCAGGACAGCAGCTAACTATGGCTACACCTTC. Amino acid sequence: CASSRTAANYGYTF. The complete variable domain, with remaining parts taken from reference TRBV5-6 and TRBJ1-2, reads DAGVTQSPTHLIKTRGQQVTLRCSPKSGHDTVSWYQQALGQGPQFIFQYYEEEERQRGNFPDRFSGHQFPNYSSELNVNALLLGDSALYLCASSRTAANYGYTFGSGTRLTVV.

The V and J genes are TRBV13 and TRBJ1-2; TRBD1 matches at 11 bases. V lost 0 bases and J lost 5; bases outside the gene matches: 8. From germline, CDR1 is PRHDT and CDR2 FYEKMQ (reference sequence). This CDR3 has 17 residues. The CDR3 sequence: CASSLGVWGQGEYGYTF. CDR3 nucleotides: TGTGCCAGCAGCTTAGGCGTTTGGGGACAGGGGGAGTATGGCTACACCTTC.

The CDR3: CASSWGTGNYGYTF. CDR3 bases: TGTGCCAGCAGCTGGGGTACAGGGAACTATGGCTACACCTTC. The J gene is TRBJ1-2, the V gene TRBV7-2, with D perhaps matching TRBD1 (6 bases). The germline V and J ends were trimmed by 4 bases and 2 bases, with 11 bases remaining between them. This CDR3 is built from 14 residues. Per the germline V gene, CDR1 is SGHTA and CDR2 is FQGNSA.

The J gene is TRBJ1-1, the V gene TRBV4-3, with 8 bases identical to TRBD1. Trimming took 4 bases from V and 1 from J; bases not matched to a gene: 8. Germline lookup yields CDR1 LGHNA and CDR2 YSLEER. CDR3 size: 16 residues. CDR3 sequence (DNA): TGCGCCAGCAGCCGAGGGACAGGTTCGGGGAACACTGAAGCTTTCTTT. It encodes CASSRGTGSGNTEAFF.

The J gene is TRBJ2-7, the V gene TRBV28; 8 bases are shared with TRBD1. The CDR3 length is 13 residues. The germline V gene has CDR1 MDHEN and CDR2 SYDVKM. J lost 2 bases, V lost 10 bases, and 7 bases had no gene match. The CDR3 DNA reads as TGTGCCACCAGACAGGGGACCACCTACGAGCAGTACTTC. Translation: CATRQGTTYEQYF.

The chain combines TRBV5-4 with TRBJ2-3; D remains unclear. The CDR3 runs 13 residues. Trimming stripped 4 bases from V and 6 bases from J, with 12 bases between. Germline CDR1 reads SGHNT; CDR2 reads YYREEE (reference sequence). CDR3 DNA sequence: TGTGCCAGCAGCGGGGAACCCGCGGATACGCAGTATTTT. Its protein product is CASSGEPADTQYF.

V is TRBV18 and J is TRBJ1-2, with unresolved D. Trimming took off 4 bases at V and 0 bases at J, with 12 bases between the two ends. The CDR3 runs 15 residues. The V gene's germline CDR1 is KGHSH and CDR2 LQKENI. The DNA for the CDR3 is TGTGCCAGCTCACTCGACGGCGCACCTAACTATGGCTACACCTTC. Amino acids: CASSLDGAPNYGYTF. Using reference TRBV18 and TRBJ1-2 for the parts outside the CDR3, the full variable domain is NAGVMQNPRHLVRRRGQEARLRCSPMKGHSHVYWYRQLPEEGLKFMVYLQKENIIDESGMPKERFSAEFPKEGPSILRIQQVVRGDSAAYFCASSLDGAPNYGYTFGSGTRLTVV.

This clone was detected only a few times. This chain connects TRBV6-1 to TRBJ1-3; D uncertain. This CDR3 spans 14 amino acids. Germline CDR1 is MNHNS and CDR2 is SASEGT. The V end lost 2 bases, the J end lost 2 bases, and 7 bases lay between the germline ends. DNA for the CDR3: TGTGCCAGCAGTGAAAGTGGGACTGGAAACACCATATATTTT. Translating gives CASSESGTGNTIYF.

The chain recombines TRBV6-4 with TRBJ2-1; a weak D match, TRBD1 (5 bases). This CDR3 comprises 14 residues. Between the trimmed V and J ends, which lost 6 bases and 5 bases, there was a span of 14 bases. CDR1 and CDR2 (germline): MRHNA, SNTAGT. The CDR3 DNA reads as TGTGCCAGCAGCAGGGAAGCCCTAAACAATGAGCAGTTCTTC. Amino acids: CASSREALNNEQFF.